This T cell receptor (beta chain) emerged from a study of cytomegalovirus exposure and HLA in healthy donors. Concerning this clone: Antigen specificity is unknown.

Study outcomes and limitations: Researchers reported that a few CMV-associated chains were confirmed in vitro as CMV antigen-specific. Later on, an analysis tied approximately 17,000 TCR beta sequences to HLA alleles at 0.05 false discovery rate. A later look showed TCR association rates differing by HLA locus, highest for DRB1 and lowest for HLA-C. Association of a missense DCLRE1C variant with TCR beta V- and J-gene trimming was reported in a later analysis.

PCR primers comprised 60 Vbeta and 13 Jbeta primers. The assay was immunoSEQ multiplex PCR, and TCRdb's table has in-frame clones only and misses some. The data show roughly 160,000 clones, about 72% seen once. This CDR3 region has 12 residues. CDR1 and CDR2 (germline): MNHNS, SASEGT. The V segment lost 6 bases and the J segment 3 bases; nucleotides outside the gene matches: 1. The genes are TRBV6-1 and TRBJ2-7; 8 bases are a match to TRBD1. This TCR was sampled from a man aged 45-60 years in good health and CMV-seropositive. The sequenced sample consisted of PBMCs. CDR3 sequence: CASRDRVYEQYF. The CDR3 nucleotides are TGTGCCAGCAGGGACAGGGTCTACGAGCAGTACTTC.